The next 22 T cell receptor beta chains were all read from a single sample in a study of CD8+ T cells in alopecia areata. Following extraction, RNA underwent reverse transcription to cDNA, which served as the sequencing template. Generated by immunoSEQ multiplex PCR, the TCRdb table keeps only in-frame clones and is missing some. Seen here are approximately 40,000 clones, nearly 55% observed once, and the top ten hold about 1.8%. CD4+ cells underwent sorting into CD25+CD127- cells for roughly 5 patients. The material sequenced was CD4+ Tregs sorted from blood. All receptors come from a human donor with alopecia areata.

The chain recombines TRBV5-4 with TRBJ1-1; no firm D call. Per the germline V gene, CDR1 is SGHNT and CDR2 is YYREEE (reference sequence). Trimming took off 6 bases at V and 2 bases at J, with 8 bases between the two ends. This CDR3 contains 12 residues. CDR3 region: CASKDPNTEAFF. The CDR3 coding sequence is TGTGCCAGCAAGGACCCTAACACTGAAGCTTTCTTT.

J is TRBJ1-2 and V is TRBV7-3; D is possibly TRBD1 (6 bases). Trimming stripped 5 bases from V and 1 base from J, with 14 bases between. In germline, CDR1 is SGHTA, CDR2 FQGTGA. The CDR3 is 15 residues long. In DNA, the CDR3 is TGTGCCAGCAGCCTACAGGGAGGTGATAACTATGGCTACACCTTC. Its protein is CASSLQGGDNYGYTF.

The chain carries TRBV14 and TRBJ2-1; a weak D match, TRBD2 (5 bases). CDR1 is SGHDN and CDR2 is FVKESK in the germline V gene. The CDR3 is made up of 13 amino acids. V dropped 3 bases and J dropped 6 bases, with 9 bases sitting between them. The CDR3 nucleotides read TGTGCCAGCAGCCAGACACTAGGCAATGAGCAGTTCTTC. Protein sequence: CASSQTLGNEQFF.

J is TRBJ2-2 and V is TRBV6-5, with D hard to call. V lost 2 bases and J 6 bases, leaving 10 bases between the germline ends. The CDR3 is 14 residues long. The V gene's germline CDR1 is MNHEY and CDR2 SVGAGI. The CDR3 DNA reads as TGTGCCAGCAGTTACAGTTGGGCTTCCGGGGAGCTGTTTTTT. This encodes CASSYSWASGELFF.

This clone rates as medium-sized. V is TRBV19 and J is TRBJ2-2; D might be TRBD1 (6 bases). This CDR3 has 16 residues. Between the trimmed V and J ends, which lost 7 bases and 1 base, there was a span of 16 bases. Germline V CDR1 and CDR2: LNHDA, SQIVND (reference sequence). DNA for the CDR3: TGTGCCAGTAAGATGCCAGGGGTGGGGAACACCGGGGAGCTGTTTTTT. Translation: CASKMPGVGNTGELFF.

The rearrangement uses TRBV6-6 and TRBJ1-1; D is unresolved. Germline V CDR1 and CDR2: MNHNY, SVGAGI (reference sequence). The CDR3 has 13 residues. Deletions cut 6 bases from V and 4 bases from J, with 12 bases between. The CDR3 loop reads CASRDEWVTEAFF. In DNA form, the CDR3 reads TGTGCCAGCAGAGATGAATGGGTCACTGAAGCTTTCTTT.

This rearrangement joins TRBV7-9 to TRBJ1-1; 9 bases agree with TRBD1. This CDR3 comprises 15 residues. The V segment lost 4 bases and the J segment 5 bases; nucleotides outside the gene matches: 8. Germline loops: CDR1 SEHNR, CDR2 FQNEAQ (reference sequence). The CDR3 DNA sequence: TGTGCCAGCAGCTCCCCCGGACAGGGGATTACTGAAGCTTTCTTT. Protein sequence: CASSSPGQGITEAFF.

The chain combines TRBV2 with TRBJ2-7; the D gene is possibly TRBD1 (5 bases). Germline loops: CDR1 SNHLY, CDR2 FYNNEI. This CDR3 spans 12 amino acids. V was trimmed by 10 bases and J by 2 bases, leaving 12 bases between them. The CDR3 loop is CATKQETYEQYF. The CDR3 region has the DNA TGTGCCACCAAACAGGAGACCTACGAGCAGTACTTC. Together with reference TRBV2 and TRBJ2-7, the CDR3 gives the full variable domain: EPEVTQTPSHQVTQMGQEVILRCVPISNHLYFYWYRQILGQKVEFLVSFYNNEISEKSEIFDDQFSVERPDGSNFTLKIRSTKLEDSAMYFCATKQETYEQYFGPGTRLTVT.

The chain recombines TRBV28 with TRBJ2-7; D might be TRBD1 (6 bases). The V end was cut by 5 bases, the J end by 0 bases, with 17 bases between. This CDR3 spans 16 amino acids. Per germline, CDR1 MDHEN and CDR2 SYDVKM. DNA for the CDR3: TGTGCCAGCAGTGGGCCATTCAGGGGCCACTCCTACGAGCAGTACTTC. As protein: CASSGPFRGHSYEQYF.

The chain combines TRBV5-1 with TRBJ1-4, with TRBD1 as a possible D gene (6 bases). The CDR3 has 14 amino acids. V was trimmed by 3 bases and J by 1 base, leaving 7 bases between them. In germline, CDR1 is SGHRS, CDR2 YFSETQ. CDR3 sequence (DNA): TGCGCCAGCAGCTCGGGACAAACTAATGAAAAACTGTTTTTT. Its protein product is CASSSGQTNEKLFF.

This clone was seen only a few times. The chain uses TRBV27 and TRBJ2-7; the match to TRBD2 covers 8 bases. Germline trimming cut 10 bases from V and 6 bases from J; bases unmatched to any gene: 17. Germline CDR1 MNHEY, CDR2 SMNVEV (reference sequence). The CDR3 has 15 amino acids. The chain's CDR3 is CATRPYDGTSREQYF. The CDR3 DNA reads TGTGCCACCAGGCCCTACGACGGGACTAGTCGCGAGCAGTACTTC.

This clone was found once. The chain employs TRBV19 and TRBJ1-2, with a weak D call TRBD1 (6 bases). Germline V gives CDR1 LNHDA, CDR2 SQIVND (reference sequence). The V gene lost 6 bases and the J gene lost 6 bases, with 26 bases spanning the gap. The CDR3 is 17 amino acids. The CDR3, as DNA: TGTGCCAGTAGCCATCAGGTGCGAGGGCAGGGGAAGGATGGCTACACCTTC. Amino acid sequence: CASSHQVRGQGKDGYTF.

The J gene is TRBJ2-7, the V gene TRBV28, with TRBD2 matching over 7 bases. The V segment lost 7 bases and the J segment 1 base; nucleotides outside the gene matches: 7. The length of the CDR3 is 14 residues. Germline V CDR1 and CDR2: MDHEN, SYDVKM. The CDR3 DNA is TGTGCCAGCACCTTGGGGGGGAGGTCCTACGAGCAGTACTTC. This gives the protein CASTLGGRSYEQYF.

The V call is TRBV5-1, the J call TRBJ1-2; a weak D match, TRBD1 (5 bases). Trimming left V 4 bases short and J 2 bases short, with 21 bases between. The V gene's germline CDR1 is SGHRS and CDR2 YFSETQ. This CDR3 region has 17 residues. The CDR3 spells CASSLSPHPQDNYGYTF. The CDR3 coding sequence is TGCGCCAGCAGCCTGTCTCCGCATCCACAGGACAACTATGGCTACACCTTC.

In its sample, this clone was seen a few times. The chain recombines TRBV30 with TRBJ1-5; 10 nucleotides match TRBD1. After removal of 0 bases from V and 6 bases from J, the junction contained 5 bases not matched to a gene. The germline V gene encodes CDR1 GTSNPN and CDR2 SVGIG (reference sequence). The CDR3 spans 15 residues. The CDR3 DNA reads TGTGCCTGGAGTGTAGGGACAGGGGTGTTTCAGCCCCAGCATTTT. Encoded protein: CAWSVGTGVFQPQHF.

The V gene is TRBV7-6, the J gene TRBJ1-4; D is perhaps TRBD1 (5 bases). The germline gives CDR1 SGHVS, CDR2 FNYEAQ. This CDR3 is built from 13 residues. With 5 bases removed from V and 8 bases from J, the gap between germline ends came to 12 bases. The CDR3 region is CASSLGTVEKLFF. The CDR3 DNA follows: TGTGCCAGCAGCCTTGGGACGGTGGAAAAACTGTTTTTT.

The CDR3 here is CASSRDSGTEAFF. The CDR3 DNA reads as TGTGCCAGCAGTCGGGATTCTGGAACTGAAGCTTTCTTT. V gene TRBV6-4 combines with J gene TRBJ1-1, with no clear D. V was pared by 5 bases and J by 5 bases, with 12 bases between. The germline V gene encodes CDR1 MRHNA and CDR2 SNTAGT. The CDR3 has 13 amino acids.

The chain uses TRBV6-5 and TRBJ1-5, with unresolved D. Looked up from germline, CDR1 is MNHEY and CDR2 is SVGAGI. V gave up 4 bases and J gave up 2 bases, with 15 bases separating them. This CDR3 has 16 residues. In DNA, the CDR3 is TGTGCCAGCAGTTCCCTAGGTGGAGCGGGCAATCAGCCCCAGCATTTT. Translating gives CASSSLGGAGNQPQHF.

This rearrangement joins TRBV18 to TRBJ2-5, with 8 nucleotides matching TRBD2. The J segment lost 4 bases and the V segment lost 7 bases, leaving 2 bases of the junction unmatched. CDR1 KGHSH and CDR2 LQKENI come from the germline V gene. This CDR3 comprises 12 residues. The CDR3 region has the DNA TGTGCCAGCTGCCTAGCGGGAGAGACCCAGTACTTC. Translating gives CASCLAGETQYF.

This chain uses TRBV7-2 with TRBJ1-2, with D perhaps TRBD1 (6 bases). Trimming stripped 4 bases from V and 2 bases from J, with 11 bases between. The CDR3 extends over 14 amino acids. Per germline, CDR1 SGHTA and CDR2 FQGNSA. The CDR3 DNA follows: TGTGCCAGCAGCTCCCAAGGGGGAAACTATGGCTACACCTTC. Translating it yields CASSSQGGNYGYTF.

The CDR3 DNA sequence: TGTGCCAGCCGTACAGGGCCGACTTTATACAATGAGCAGTTCTTC. Its protein product is CASRTGPTLYNEQFF. The chain combines TRBV4-2 with TRBJ2-1, with D tentatively TRBD1 (6 bases). This CDR3 is 15 amino acids long. V was clipped by 8 bases and J by 4 bases, with 18 bases between them. Looked up from germline, CDR1 is LGHNA and CDR2 is YNFKEQ.

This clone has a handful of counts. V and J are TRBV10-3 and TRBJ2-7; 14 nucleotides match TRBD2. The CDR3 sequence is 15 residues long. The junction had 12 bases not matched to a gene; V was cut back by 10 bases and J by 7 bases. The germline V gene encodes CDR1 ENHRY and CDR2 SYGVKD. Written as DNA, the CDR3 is TGTGCCACCGTGATGGGACTAGCGGGAGTTCGGGAGCAGTACTTC. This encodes CATVMGLAGVREQYF.